One TCR beta chain is described in this entry. The antigen remains unidentified. The sample holds other DNA sequences that translate to the same CDR3. V lost 7 bases, J lost 0 bases, and 2 bases stayed unmatched. The CDR3 is made up of 12 amino acids. Germline CDR1 reads SQVTM; CDR2 reads ANQGSEA. Expressed TCRB transcripts were sequenced because the isolated RNA had all been reverse transcribed beforehand. An average approximately 4 million reads came from naive, central memory and regulatory T cell samples. The table came from immunoSEQ multiplex PCR; TCRdb's copy has only in-frame clones and leaves some out. The top ten clones hold 0.05% to 0.07% of a sample with 400,000 to 600,000 clones, approximately 28% of them seen once. The source of the sample is a study of beta chain features in type 1 diabetes. Sampling consisted of one heparinised blood draw per donor, averaging roughly 0.12 L. The study's findings and limits: Type 1 diabetes patients showed fewer insertions and more deletions at VDJ junctions. Any HLA-type effect on TCRB rearrangement remained unresolved here.

Sequencing was performed on naive CD4+ T cells from blood. The chain recombines TRBV29-1 with TRBJ1-1; TRBD1 agrees at 7 bases. The sequence derives from a man aged 18 to 35 in good health. The CDR3 region is CSAGQVNTEAFF. The CDR3 DNA follows: TGCAGCGCTGGACAGGTGAACACTGAAGCTTTCTTT.